Ten or more counts support the clone carrying this TCR beta chain. This sample is drawn from a study of early T cells in non-severe SARS-CoV-2 infection. With 6 bases clipped from V and 5 bases from J, the junction kept 13 bases outside the gene matches. The CDR3 has 15 amino acids. CDR1 and CDR2 (germline): DFQATT, SNEGSKA (reference sequence). Each single cDNA molecule received a unique molecular identifier. TCRdb re-analysed the 5' RACE reads in MiXCR, keeping a single row per CDR3 protein. The data hold around 70,000 distinct CDR3 sequences, with around 15% observed a single time. J is TRBJ2-7 and V is TRBV20-1; 10 bases agree with TRBD1. The sample was whole blood. The sequence derives from an adult who was a healthcare worker with PCR-confirmed SARS-CoV-2 infection or an uninfected control (not recorded which). The DNA for the CDR3 is TGCAGTGCGCGTAGGTGGGACAGGGGAATCCACGAGCAGTACTTC. Translation: CSARRWDRGIHEQYF.